This TCR beta chain was documented in a study of CD8+CD57+ T cells in acquired aplastic anemia. Overall study: DNA from sorted CD4+ and CD8+ cells averaged around 3.2 ug.

It was genomic DNA that served as the template for profiling TCR beta VDJ and CDR3. TCRdb reprocessed the reads with MiXCR, giving one entry per CDR3 protein. Of about 130,000 distinct CDR3 sequences listed, over 45% are singletons. Points from the study as a whole: Levels of CD8+ Simpson's diversity were not significantly distinct in patients versus controls.

Turning to this clonotype: Antigen unknown. Without the conserved terminal phenylalanine or tryptophan, this CDR3 likely stems from a read error.

This CDR3 has 14 amino acids. The V and J ends lost 5 bases and 2 bases, in that order; junction bases with no gene match: 5. CDR1 is SGHVS and CDR2 is FQNEAQ in the germline V gene. The J gene is TRBJ2-7, the V gene TRBV7-8; 8 nucleotides align to TRBD1. The sequencing input was sorted CD4+, CD8+, or CD8+CD57+ T cells (not recorded which) from PBMCs. The sequence was collected from a human donor in good health, serving as a control. The CDR3: CASSRDRGTYEQYL. CDR3 coding DNA: TGTGCCAGCAGCCGCGACAGGGGTACCTACGAGCAGTACCTC.